Described below is a single T cell receptor beta chain sequence and its context. This clonotype is classified as medium-sized (0.01 to 0.1%). Its target antigen remains unknown. No much larger clonotype is one base removed from it; base qualities were not supplied. The sample originates from a study of type 1 regulatory T cells (dated by TCRdb to the early 2020s). Some background on the complete study: An in vitro protocol by which a Tr1-enriched, alloantigen-specific CD4 T cell product named T-allo10 was generated was characterized in the study. T-allo10 was being tested clinically in patients with hematological malignancies who were undergoing allogeneic hematopoietic stem cell transplantation. General study outcomes and caveats: A more restricted TCR repertoire was observed in Tr1 cells than in non-Tr1 cells, and this restriction was interpreted in the study as alloantigen-induced clonal expansion.

Including cysteine and phenylalanine, the CDR3 has 14 amino acids. The retained sequence is limited to the CDR3, 42 bases, with the frame set at the first base. The germline V gene (reference sequence) yields MNHNY for CDR1 and SVGAGI for CDR2. V was cut back by 5 bases and J by 0 bases, leaving a gap of 11 bases between them. Sequencing was performed on an Illumina MiSeq. TCRdb reworked the public reads: Q25 trimming with fastp, MiXCR clone assembly, productive beta chains retained. Each CDR3 protein appears once, grouped with its most common genes and DNA. The sample table shows 63,000 or so distinct CDR3 sequences, and around 49% are seen once. The ten largest clones represent about 2.1% of the sample.

The sequence came from a human donor in good health. The sequence is built from TRBV6-6 and TRBJ2-7; a tentative D call is TRBD1 (6 bases match). Sequencing was carried out using cultured non-Tr1 T cells, either the whole culture or a sorted T cell fraction (not recorded which). The cell subset or site label of this sample denotes: non-Tr1 population from the T-allo10 product. The DNA sequence follows: TGTGCCAGCAGTCGGGACACCAACTCCTACGAGCAGTACTTC. This translates into CASSRDTNSYEQYF.